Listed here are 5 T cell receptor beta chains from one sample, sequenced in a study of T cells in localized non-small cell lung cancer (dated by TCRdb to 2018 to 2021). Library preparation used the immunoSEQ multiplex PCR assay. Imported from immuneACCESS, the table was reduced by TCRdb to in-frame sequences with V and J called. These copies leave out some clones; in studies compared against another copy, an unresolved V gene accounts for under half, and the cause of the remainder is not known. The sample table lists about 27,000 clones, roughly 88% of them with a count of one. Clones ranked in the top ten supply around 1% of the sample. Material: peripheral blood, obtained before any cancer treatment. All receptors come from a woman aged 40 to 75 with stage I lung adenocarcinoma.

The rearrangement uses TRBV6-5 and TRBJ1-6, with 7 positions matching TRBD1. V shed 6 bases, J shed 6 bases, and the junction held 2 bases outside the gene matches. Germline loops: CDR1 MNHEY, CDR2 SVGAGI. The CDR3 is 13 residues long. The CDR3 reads CASRAGGNSPLHF. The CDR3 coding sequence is TGTGCCAGCAGGGCAGGGGGTAATTCACCCCTCCACTTT.

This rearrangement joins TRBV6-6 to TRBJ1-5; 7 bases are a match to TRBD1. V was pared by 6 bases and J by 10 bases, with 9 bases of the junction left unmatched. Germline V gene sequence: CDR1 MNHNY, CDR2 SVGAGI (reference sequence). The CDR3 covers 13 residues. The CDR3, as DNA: TGTGCCAGCAGCCCTGGGACAGTGGGTCCCCAGCATTTT. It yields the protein CASSPGTVGPQHF.

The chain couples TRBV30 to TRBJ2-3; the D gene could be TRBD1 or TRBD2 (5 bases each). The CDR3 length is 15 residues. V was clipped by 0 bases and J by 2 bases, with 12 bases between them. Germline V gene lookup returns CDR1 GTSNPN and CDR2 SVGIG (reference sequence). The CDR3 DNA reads TGTGCCTGGAGTGTACGCGAGGGGAACACAGATACGCAGTATTTT. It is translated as CAWSVREGNTDTQYF.

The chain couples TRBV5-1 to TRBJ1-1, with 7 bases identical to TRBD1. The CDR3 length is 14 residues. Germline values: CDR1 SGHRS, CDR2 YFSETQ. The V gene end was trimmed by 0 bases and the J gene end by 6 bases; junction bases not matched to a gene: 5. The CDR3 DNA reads TGCGCCAGCAGCTTGGAAGGGGGCATCGCTGAAGCTTTCTTT. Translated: CASSLEGGIAEAFF. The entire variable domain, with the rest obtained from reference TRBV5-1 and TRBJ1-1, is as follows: KAGVTQTPRYLIKTRGQQVTLSCSPISGHRSVSWYQQTPGQGLQFLFEYFSETQRNKGNFPGRFSGRQFSNSRSEMNVSTLELGDSALYLCASSLEGGIAEAFFGQGTRLTVV.

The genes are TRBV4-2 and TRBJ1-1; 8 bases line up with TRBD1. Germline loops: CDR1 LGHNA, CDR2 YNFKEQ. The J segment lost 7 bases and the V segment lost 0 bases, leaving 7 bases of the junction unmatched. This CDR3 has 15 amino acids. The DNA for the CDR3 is TGTGCCAGCAGCCAAGATGAGACAGGGGATAATGAAGCTTTCTTT. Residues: CASSQDETGDNEAFF.